Each of the 19 T cell receptor beta chains below was sequenced from the same sample in a study of blood T cell repertoires in COVID-19. Data came from immunoSEQ multiplex PCR; TCRdb stores just in-frame clones and leaves some out. Here the sample spans 300,000 to 350,000 clones, 90% to 95% being singletons. Sequencing was performed on peripheral blood. The receptor set was obtained from a woman between 18 and 29 years old who had recovered from COVID-19.

The genes are TRBV15 and TRBJ2-1; 8 nucleotides align to TRBD2. CDR3 size: 14 residues. V gave up 9 bases and J gave up 0 bases; unmatched junction bases: 4. Looked up from germline, CDR1 is LNHNV and CDR2 is YYDKDF (reference sequence). DNA for the CDR3: TGTGCCACTCAGCGGGAGAGCTCCTACAATGAGCAGTTCTTC. As protein: CATQRESSYNEQFF.

Comment on this clone: One junction end disagrees with the germline gene, perhaps due to a read error. The chain has TRBV5-3 and TRBJ1-2; 10 bases line up with TRBD1. TRBV5-3 is reported as an ORF; its role is uncertain. CDR3 length equals 15 residues. The CDR3: CARSLDRDRGPFWSF. CDR3 nucleotides: TGTGCCAGAAGCTTGGATCGGGACAGGGGCCCCTTTTGGTCCTTC.

This chain links TRBV4-3 with TRBJ1-1; possible D gene TRBD1, 6 bases. The CDR3 is 13 amino acids. Germline V CDR1 and CDR2: LGHNA, YSLEER. Trimming pared 4 bases from V and 2 bases from J, leaving 8 bases between. CDR3 sequence: CASSPGDNTEAFF. DNA of the CDR3: TGCGCCAGCAGCCCAGGGGACAACACTGAAGCTTTCTTT.

The rearrangement joins TRBV5-6 to TRBJ2-7; possible D gene TRBD2, 7 bases. Germline CDR1 reads SGHDT; CDR2 reads YYEEEE. With 3 bases removed from V and 1 base from J, the gap between germline ends came to 17 bases. The length of the CDR3 is 16 residues. CDR3 loop: CASSSRGASRSYEQYV. The CDR3 DNA follows: TGTGCCAGCAGCTCCCGGGGGGCGAGCAGGTCCTACGAGCAGTACGTC.

The genes are TRBV7-9 and TRBJ2-7; 10 nucleotides align to TRBD2. Germline V CDR1 and CDR2: SEHNR, FQNEAQ (reference sequence). The trim removed 1 base at V and 4 bases at J, leaving 4 bases unmatched. CDR3 length: 15 amino acids. The CDR3 here is CASSLGASGSYEQYV. Written as DNA, the CDR3 is TGTGCCAGCAGCTTAGGCGCTAGCGGGAGTTACGAGCAGTACGTC.

V gene TRBV3-1 (or the pseudogene TRBV3-2) combines with J gene TRBJ2-5; D ambiguous. The germline V gene encodes CDR1 LGHDT and CDR2 YNNKEL (reference sequence). This CDR3 has 14 amino acids. Trimming left V 3 bases short and J 2 bases short, with 10 bases between. CDR3 protein: CASSQRKEQETQYF. The DNA of the CDR3 is TGTGCCAGCAGCCAGCGAAAAGAGCAAGAGACCCAGTACTTC.

The chain uses TRBV30 and TRBJ1-2, with TRBD1 matching over 7 bases. The CDR3 extends over 11 amino acids. Germline CDR1 GTSNPN, CDR2 SVGIG (reference sequence). The V segment lost 3 bases and the J segment 8 bases; nucleotides outside the gene matches: 3. CDR3 protein: CAWRQGLGYTF. The CDR3 bases are TGTGCCTGGAGACAGGGGTTAGGCTACACCTTC.

This sequence joins TRBV7-7 and TRBJ2-6; possible D gene TRBD1, 6 bases. V gave up 1 base and J gave up 1 base, with 8 bases separating them. CDR1 is SSHAT and CDR2 is FNYEAQ in the germline V gene (reference sequence). The CDR3 runs to 16 residues. CDR3 loop: CASSLGQASGANVLTF. DNA of the CDR3: TGTGCCAGCAGCTTAGGACAGGCTTCTGGGGCCAACGTCCTGACTTTC.

This chain connects TRBV19 to TRBJ1-1; 9 nucleotides align to TRBD1. The germline gives CDR1 LNHDA, CDR2 SQIVND (reference sequence). This CDR3 contains 14 residues. The trim removed 5 bases at V and 6 bases at J, leaving 7 bases unmatched. Here the CDR3 DNA reads TGTGCCAGTAGTGCCGGGACAGGGTTTGCTGAAGCTTTCTTT. Residues: CASSAGTGFAEAFF.

This clone was seen a single time. This chain connects TRBV25-1 to TRBJ1-2, with D possibly being TRBD1 (6 bases). Trimming took off 5 bases at V and 0 bases at J, with 10 bases between the two ends. The CDR3 extends over 14 amino acids. The V gene's germline CDR1 is MGHDK and CDR2 SYGVNS. The CDR3 sequence is CASSPGQTNYGYTF. CDR3 DNA: TGTGCCAGCAGTCCGGGACAAACTAACTATGGCTACACCTTC.

For the CDR3, the DNA is TGTGCCAGCTCACCATATGACATAGGCTATGGCTACACCTTC. This encodes CASSPYDIGYGYTF. This chain uses TRBV18 with TRBJ1-2; no firm D call. With 2 bases removed from V and 4 bases from J, the gap between germline ends came to 11 bases. This CDR3 spans 14 amino acids. Germline values: CDR1 KGHSH, CDR2 LQKENI.

The chain joins TRBV7-2 to TRBJ2-3; 9 bases align to TRBD1. The length of the CDR3 is 14 residues. J was trimmed by 1 base and V by 4 bases; bases with no gene match: 0. From germline, CDR1 is SGHTA and CDR2 FQGNSA. The CDR3 region is CASSWDRGTDTQYF. In DNA form, the CDR3 reads TGTGCCAGCAGCTGGGACAGGGGCACAGATACGCAGTATTTT.

V and J are TRBV20-1 and TRBJ2-1, with 8 positions matching TRBD2. Germline CDR1 DFQATT, CDR2 SNEGSKA (reference sequence). CDR3 length: 11 amino acids. V was pared by 5 bases and J by 10 bases, with 4 bases of the junction left unmatched. CDR3 DNA: TGCAGTGCTCACGGCGGGAGGGAGCAGTTCTTC. Translation gives CSAHGGREQFF.

V usage is TRBV4-3 and J usage is TRBJ1-4, with no clear D. This CDR3 contains 18 residues. Per the germline V gene, CDR1 is LGHNA and CDR2 is YSLEER. V gave up 0 bases and J gave up 4 bases, with 18 bases separating them. Written as DNA, the CDR3 is TGCGCCAGCAGCCAAGATTTAGAGGGCCGGCCTATTAATGAAAAACTGTTTTTT. It encodes CASSQDLEGRPINEKLFF.

The chain has TRBV7-2 and TRBJ1-2, with D uncertain. The germline CDR1 and CDR2 sequences are SGHTA and FQGNSA. The V gene lost 1 base and the J gene lost 2 bases, with 11 bases spanning the gap. CDR3 size: 15 residues. CDR3 bases: TGTGCCAGCAGCTTAGGTCGTTGGCCGAACTATGGCTACACCTTC. This encodes CASSLGRWPNYGYTF.

CDR3 bases: TGTGCCAGCAGCTCCGGGACTAGGCTTTGGGGTGAGCAGTTCTTC. It translates to CASSSGTRLWGEQFF. V and J are TRBV5-6 and TRBJ2-1, with 8 bases matching TRBD2. Unmatched junction bases numbered 11, after V lost 3 bases and J lost 9 bases. The germline gives CDR1 SGHDT, CDR2 YYEEEE. The CDR3 extends over 15 amino acids. The full variable domain, its missing parts supplied by reference TRBV5-6 and TRBJ2-1, is DAGVTQSPTHLIKTRGQQVTLRCSPKSGHDTVSWYQQALGQGPQFIFQYYEEEERQRGNFPDRFSGHQFPNYSSELNVNALLLGDSALYLCASSSGTRLWGEQFFGPGTRLTVL.

This chain links TRBV7-2 with TRBJ1-5; no reliable D call. The CDR3 is made up of 12 amino acids. Trimming removed 3 bases from V and 5 bases from J, with 5 bases in between. Germline CDR1 is SGHTA and CDR2 is FQGNSA. In DNA, the CDR3 is TGTGCCAGCAGCTTCCCTTATCAGCCCCAGCATTTT. Its protein is CASSFPYQPQHF.

This chain uses TRBV11-3 with TRBJ2-2, with 7 positions matching TRBD1. Germline CDR1 reads SGHNT; CDR2 reads YENEEA. There are 17 residues in the CDR3. Trimming at V came to 5 bases and at J to 5 bases, leaving 14 bases not matched to a gene. CDR3 residues: CASSHLRGRSGTGELFF. The CDR3 DNA is TGTGCCAGCAGCCACTTGAGGGGGCGGTCAGGGACCGGGGAGCTGTTTTTT.

This clone was detected once. The chain joins TRBV27 to TRBJ1-5, with D maybe TRBD1 (5 bases). The germline V gene encodes CDR1 MNHEY and CDR2 SMNVEV (reference sequence). This CDR3 comprises 17 residues. Trimming left V 6 bases short and J 0 bases short, with 18 bases between. Written as DNA, the CDR3 is TGTGCCAGCAGCCGTATAAGGGGCCGTCATAGCAATCAGCCCCAGCATTTT. Protein product: CASSRIRGRHSNQPQHF.